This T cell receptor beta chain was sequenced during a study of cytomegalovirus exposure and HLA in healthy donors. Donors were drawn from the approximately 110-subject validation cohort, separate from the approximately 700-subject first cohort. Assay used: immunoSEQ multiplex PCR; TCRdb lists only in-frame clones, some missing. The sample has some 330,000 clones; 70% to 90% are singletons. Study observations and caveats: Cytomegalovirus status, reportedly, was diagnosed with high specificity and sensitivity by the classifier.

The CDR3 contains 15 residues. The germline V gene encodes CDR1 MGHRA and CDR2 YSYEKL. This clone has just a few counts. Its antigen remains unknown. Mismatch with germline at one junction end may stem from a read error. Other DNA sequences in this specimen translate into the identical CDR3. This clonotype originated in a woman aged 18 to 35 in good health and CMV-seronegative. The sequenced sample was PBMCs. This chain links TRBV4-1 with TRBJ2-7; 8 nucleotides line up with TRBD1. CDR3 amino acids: CASSQDTGGSYEQYF. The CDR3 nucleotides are TGTGCCAGCAGCCAAGATACAGGGGGATCCTACGAGCAGTACTTC.